This TCR beta chain is from a study of T cell responses to AZD1222 COVID-19 vaccine. The ends lost 1 base at V and 2 bases at J; junction bases unmatched: 5. The CDR3 loop spans 16 amino acids. The germline CDR1 and CDR2 sequences are SGHKS and YYEKEE (reference sequence). Sequenced by immunoSEQ multiplex PCR; TCRdb stores in-frame clones only, minus some. The sample has 150,000 or so clones; 80% to 95% are singletons. This material consisted of peripheral blood, taken on day 0 of AZD1222 vaccination. This TCR came from an adult in good health. The chain employs TRBV5-5 and TRBJ2-1; 8 nucleotides line up with TRBD2. The CDR3 sequence: CASSLFSGGPYNEQFF. The DNA for the CDR3 is TGTGCCAGCAGCTTGTTTTCGGGAGGGCCCTACAATGAGCAGTTCTTC. Combining the CDR3 with reference TRBV5-5 and TRBJ2-1 gives the whole variable domain DAGVTQSPTHLIKTRGQQVTLRCSPISGHKSVSWYQQVLGQGPQFIFQYYEKEERGRGNFPDRFSARQFPNYSSELNVNALLLGDSALYLCASSLFSGGPYNEQFFGPGTRLTVL.